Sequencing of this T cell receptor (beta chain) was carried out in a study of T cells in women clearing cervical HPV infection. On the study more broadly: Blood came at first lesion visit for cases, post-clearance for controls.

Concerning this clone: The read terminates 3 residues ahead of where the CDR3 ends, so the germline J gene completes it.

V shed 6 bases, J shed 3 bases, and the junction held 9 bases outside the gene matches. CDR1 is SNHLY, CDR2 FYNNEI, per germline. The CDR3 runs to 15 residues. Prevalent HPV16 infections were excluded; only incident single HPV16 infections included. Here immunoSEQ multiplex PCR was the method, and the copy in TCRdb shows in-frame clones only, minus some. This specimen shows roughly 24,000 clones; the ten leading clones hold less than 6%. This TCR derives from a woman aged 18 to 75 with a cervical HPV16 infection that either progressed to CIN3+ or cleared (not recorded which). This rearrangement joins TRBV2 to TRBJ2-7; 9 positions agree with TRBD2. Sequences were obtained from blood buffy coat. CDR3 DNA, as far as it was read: TGTGCCAGCAGCCCACCAGCGGGAGGATTCTACGAG. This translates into CASSPPAGGFYE. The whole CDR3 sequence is CASSPPAGGFYEQYF.